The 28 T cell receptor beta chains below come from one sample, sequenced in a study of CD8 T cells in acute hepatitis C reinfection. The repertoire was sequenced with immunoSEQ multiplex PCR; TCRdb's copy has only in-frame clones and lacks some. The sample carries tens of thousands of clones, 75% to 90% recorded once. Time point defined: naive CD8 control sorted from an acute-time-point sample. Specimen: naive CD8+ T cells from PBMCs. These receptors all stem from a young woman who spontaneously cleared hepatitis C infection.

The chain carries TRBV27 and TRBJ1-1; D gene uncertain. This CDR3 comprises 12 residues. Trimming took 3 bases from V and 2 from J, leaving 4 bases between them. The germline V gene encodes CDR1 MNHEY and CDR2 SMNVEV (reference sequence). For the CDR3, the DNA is TGTGCCAGCAGTTTTGGAAACACTGAAGCTTTCTTT. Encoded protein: CASSFGNTEAFF.

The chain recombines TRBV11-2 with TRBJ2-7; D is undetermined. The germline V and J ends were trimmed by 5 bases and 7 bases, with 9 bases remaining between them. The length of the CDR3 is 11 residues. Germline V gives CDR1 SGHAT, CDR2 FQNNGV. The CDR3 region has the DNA TGTGCCAGCAGCAGTCTAGGGGAGCAGTACTTC. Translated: CASSSLGEQYF.

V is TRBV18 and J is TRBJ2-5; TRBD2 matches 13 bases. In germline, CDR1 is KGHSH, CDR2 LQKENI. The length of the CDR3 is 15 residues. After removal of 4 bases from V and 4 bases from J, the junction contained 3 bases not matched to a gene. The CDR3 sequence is CASSLRLAGGETQYF. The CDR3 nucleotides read TGTGCCAGCTCACTCAGACTAGCGGGAGGAGAGACCCAGTACTTC.

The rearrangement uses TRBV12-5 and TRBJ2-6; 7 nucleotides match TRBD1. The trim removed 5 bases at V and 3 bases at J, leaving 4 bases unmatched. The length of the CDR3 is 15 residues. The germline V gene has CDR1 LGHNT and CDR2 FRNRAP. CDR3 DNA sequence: TGTGCTAGTGGTCTAACAGGGGTTGGGGCCAACGTCCTGACTTTC. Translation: CASGLTGVGANVLTF.

CDR3 residues: CASSLSSGSEAFF. Written as DNA, the CDR3 is TGTGCCAGCAGCTTAAGTTCGGGGTCTGAAGCTTTCTTT. The chain has TRBV9 and TRBJ1-1; unclear D gene. Trimming stripped 4 bases from V and 6 bases from J, with 13 bases between. The germline CDR1 and CDR2 sequences are SGDLS and YYNGEE. The CDR3 extends over 13 amino acids. The full variable domain, completed using reference TRBV9 and TRBJ1-1, is DSGVTQTPKHLITATGQRVTLRCSPRSGDLSVYWYQQSLDQGLQFLIQYYNGEERAKGNILERFSAQQFPDLHSELNLSSLELGDSALYFCASSLSSGSEAFFGQGTRLTVV.

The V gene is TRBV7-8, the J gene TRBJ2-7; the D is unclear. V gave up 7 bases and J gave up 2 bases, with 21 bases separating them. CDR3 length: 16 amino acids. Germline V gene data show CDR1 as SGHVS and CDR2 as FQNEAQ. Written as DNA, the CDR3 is TGTGCCAGCATATCATTCGACCCGTCTGGAACCTACGAGCAGTACTTC. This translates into CASISFDPSGTYEQYF.

DNA for the CDR3: TGTGCCATCAGGGAGGAGCGGGATTCCCTTTACGAGCAGTACTTC. Its protein product is CAIREERDSLYEQYF. The rearrangement uses TRBV10-3 and TRBJ2-7; TRBD2 aligns across 7 bases. This CDR3 is 15 amino acids long. Trimming at V came to 6 bases and at J to 4 bases, leaving 12 bases not matched to a gene. Germline CDR1 ENHRY, CDR2 SYGVKD.

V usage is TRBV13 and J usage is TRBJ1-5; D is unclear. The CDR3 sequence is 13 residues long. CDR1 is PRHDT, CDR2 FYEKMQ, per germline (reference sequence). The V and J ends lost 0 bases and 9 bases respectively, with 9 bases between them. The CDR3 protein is CASSLGLAGPQHF. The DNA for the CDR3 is TGTGCCAGCAGCTTAGGCCTTGCGGGGCCCCAGCATTTT.

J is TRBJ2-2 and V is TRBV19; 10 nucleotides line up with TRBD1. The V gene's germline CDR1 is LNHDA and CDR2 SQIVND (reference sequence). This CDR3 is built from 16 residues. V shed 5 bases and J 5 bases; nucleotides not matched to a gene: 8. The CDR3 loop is CASSPPTGGDTGELFF. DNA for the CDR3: TGTGCCAGTAGTCCTCCGACAGGGGGCGATACCGGGGAGCTGTTTTTT. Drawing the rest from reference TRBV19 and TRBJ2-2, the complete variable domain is DGGITQSPKYLFRKEGQNVTLSCEQNLNHDAMYWYRQDPGQGLRLIYYSQIVNDFQKGDIAEGYSVSREKKESFPLTVTSAQKNPTAFYLCASSPPTGGDTGELFFGEGSRLTVL.

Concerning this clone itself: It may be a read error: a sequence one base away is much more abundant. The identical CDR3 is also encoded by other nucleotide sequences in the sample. For the CDR3, the DNA is TGTGCCAGCAGTGAGCCCCAAGAGACCCAGTACTTC. It yields the protein CASSEPQETQYF. V usage is TRBV25-1 and J usage is TRBJ2-5; D is undetermined. The CDR3 is 12 residues long. Germline assignment: CDR1 MGHDK and CDR2 SYGVNS. Trimming removed 3 bases at V and 1 base at J, with 3 bases between.

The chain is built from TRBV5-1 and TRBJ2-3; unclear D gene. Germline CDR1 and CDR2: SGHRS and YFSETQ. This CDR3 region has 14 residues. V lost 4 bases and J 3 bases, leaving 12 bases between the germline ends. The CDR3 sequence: CASSGDGGTDTQYF. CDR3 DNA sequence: TGCGCCAGCAGCGGCGATGGCGGTACAGATACGCAGTATTTT.

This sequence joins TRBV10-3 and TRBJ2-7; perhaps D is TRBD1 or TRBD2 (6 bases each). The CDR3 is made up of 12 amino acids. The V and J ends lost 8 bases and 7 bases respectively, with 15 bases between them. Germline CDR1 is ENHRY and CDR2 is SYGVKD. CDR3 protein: CAIRPGAGEQYF. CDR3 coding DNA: TGTGCCATCCGACCGGGGGCGGGGGAGCAGTACTTC.

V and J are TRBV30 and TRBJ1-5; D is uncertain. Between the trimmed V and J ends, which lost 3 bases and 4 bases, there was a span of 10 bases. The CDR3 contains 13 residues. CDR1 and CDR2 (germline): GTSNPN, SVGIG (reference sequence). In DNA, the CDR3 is TGTGCCTGGAGGCGTGGGTGGAATCAGCCCCAGCATTTT. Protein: CAWRRGWNQPQHF.

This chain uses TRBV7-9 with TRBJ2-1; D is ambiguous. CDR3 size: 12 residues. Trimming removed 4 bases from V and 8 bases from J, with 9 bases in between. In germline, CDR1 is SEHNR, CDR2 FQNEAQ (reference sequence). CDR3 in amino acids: CASSSAVDEQFF. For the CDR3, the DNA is TGTGCCAGCAGCTCGGCGGTCGATGAGCAGTTCTTC.

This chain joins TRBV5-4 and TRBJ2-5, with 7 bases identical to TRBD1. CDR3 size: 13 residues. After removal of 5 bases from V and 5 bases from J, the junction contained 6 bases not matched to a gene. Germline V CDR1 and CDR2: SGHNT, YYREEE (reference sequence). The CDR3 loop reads CASRGLQGETQYF. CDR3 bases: TGTGCCAGCAGAGGTCTACAGGGGGAGACCCAGTACTTC.

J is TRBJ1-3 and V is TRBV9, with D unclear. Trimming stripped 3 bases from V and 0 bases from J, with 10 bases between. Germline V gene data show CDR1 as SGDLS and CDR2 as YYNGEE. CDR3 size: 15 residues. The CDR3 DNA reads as TGTGCCAGCAGCGGTGACTCGAGCTCTGGAAACACCATATATTTT. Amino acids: CASSGDSSSGNTIYF.

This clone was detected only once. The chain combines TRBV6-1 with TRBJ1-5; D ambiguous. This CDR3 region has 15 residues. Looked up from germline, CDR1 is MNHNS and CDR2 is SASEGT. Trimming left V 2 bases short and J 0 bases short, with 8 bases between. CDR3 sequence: CASSEQDYSNQPQHF. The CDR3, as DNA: TGTGCCAGCAGTGAACAGGATTATAGCAATCAGCCCCAGCATTTT.

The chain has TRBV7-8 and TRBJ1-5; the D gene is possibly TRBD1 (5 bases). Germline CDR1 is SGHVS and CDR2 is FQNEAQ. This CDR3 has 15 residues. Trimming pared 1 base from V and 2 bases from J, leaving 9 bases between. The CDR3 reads CASSLVGGGNQPQHF. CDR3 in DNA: TGTGCCAGCAGCTTAGTGGGGGGTGGCAATCAGCCCCAGCATTTT. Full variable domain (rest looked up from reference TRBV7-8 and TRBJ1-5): GAGVSQSPRYKVAKRGQDVALRCDPISGHVSLFWYQQALGQGPEFLTYFQNEAQLDKSGLPSDRFFAERPEGSVSTLKIQRTQQEDSAVYLCASSLVGGGNQPQHFGDGTRLSIL.

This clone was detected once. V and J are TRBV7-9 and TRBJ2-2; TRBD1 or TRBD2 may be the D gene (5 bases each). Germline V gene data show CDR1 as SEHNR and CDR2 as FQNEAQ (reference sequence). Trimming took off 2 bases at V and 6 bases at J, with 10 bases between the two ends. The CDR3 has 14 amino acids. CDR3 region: CASSLILGAGELFF. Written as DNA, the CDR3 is TGTGCCAGCAGCTTAATATTGGGGGCCGGGGAGCTGTTTTTT.

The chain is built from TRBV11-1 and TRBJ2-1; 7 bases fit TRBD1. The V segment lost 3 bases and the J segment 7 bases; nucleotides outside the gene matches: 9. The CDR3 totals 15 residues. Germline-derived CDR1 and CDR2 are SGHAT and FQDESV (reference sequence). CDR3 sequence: CASSFEQTGRNEQFF. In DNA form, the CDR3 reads TGTGCCAGCAGCTTCGAACAGACAGGGCGGAATGAGCAGTTCTTC.

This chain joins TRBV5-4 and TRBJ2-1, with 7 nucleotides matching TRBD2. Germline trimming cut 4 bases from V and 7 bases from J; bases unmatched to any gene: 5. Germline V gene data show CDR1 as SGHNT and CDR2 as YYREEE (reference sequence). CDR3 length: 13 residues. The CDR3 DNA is TGTGCCAGCAGCCCAGCGGGACCGAATGAGCAGTTCTTC. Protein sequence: CASSPAGPNEQFF.

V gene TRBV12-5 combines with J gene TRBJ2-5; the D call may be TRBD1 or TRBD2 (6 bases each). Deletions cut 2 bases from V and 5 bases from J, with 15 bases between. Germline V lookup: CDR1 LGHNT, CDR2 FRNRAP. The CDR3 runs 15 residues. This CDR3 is CASGLSRGAGETQYF. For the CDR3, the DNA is TGTGCTAGTGGTTTGTCAAGGGGGGCCGGTGAGACCCAGTACTTC. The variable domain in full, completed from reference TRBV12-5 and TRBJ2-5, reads DARVTQTPRHKVTEMGQEVTMRCQPILGHNTVFWYRQTMMQGLELLAYFRNRAPLDDSGMPKDRFSAEMPDATLATLKIQPSEPRDSAVYFCASGLSRGAGETQYFGPGTRLLVL.

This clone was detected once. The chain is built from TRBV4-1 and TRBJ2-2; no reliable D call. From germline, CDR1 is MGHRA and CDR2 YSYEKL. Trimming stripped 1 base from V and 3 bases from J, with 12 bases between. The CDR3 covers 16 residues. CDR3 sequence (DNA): TGCGCCAGCAGCCAAGCAACATCACGGGACACCGGGGAGCTGTTTTTT. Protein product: CASSQATSRDTGELFF.

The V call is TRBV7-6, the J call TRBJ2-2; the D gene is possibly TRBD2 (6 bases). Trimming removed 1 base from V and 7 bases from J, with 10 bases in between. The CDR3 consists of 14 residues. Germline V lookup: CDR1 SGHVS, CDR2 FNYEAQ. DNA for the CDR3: TGTGCCAGCAGCTTAGGCGGGATGGGCGGGGAGCTGTTTTTT. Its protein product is CASSLGGMGGELFF.

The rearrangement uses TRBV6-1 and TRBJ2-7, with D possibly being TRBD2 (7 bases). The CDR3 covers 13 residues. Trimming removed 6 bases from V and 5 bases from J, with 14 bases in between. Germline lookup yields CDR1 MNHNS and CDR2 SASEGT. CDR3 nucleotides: TGTGCCAGCAGCCTAGGGGGGGGAGACGAGCAGTACTTC. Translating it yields CASSLGGGDEQYF.

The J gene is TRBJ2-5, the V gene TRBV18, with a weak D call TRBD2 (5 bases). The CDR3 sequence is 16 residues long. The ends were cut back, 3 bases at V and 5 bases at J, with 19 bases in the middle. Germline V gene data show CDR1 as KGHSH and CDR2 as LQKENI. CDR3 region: CASSPEVLGAVETQYF. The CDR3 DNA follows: TGTGCCAGCTCACCGGAGGTTTTAGGCGCGGTGGAGACCCAGTACTTC.

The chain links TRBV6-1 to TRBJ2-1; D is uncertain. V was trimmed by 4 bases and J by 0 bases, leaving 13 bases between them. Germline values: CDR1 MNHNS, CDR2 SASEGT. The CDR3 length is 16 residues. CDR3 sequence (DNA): TGTGCCAGCAGTGTTTATCTGGCGGACTCCTACAATGAGCAGTTCTTC. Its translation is CASSVYLADSYNEQFF.

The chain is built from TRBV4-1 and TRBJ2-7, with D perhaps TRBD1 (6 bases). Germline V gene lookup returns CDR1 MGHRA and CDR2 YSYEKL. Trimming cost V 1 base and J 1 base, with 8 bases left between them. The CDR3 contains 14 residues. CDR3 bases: TGCGCCAGCAGCCAAGTAGACAGGTCCTACGAGCAGTACTTC. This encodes CASSQVDRSYEQYF.